What follows are 25 T cell receptor beta chains derived from one specimen sequenced in a study of T cells in Graves' hyperthyroidism and ophthalmopathy. Regions amplified from RNA transcripts were the TCR beta CDR3 regions. Primed by the HTBI set, a first-round RT-PCR was run on the TCR CDR3. In TCRdb, the multiplex PCR reads were re-called with MiXCR into one record per CDR3 protein. Here the sample spans about 840,000 distinct CDR3 sequences, roughly 37% being singletons. The source material was blood. The receptors were sampled from a man in his late teens or twenties with Graves' hyperthyroidism.

This clonotype appeared a few times. This sequence joins TRBV7-2 and TRBJ1-1; D gene uncertain. The CDR3 loop spans 14 amino acids. Germline V gene lookup returns CDR1 SGHTA and CDR2 FQGNSA. V lost 8 bases, J lost 0 bases, and 13 bases lay in between. CDR3 residues: CASRPSRVNTEAFF. CDR3 nucleotides: TGTGCCAGCCGCCCCTCCAGAGTGAACACTGAAGCTTTCTTT.

This clonotype was seen many times. V gene TRBV7-2 combines with J gene TRBJ1-5, with 8 bases fitting TRBD1. Germline V lookup: CDR1 SGHTA, CDR2 FQGNSA. V shed 6 bases, J shed 1 base, and the junction held 5 bases outside the gene matches. The CDR3 runs to 15 residues. The CDR3, as DNA: TGTGCCAGCAGTTATGACAGGGGAAGCAATCAGCCCCAGCATTTT. It codes for CASSYDRGSNQPQHF.

This clonotype was detected ten times or more. The gene calls are TRBV7-8 and TRBJ1-5; no clear D gene. The V end lost 0 bases, the J end lost 1 base, and 13 bases lay between the germline ends. The CDR3 runs to 17 residues. CDR1 is SGHVS and CDR2 is FQNEAQ in the germline V gene. CDR3 amino acids: CASSLASFEGSNQPQHF. The CDR3 bases are TGTGCCAGCAGCTTAGCGTCCTTCGAGGGAAGCAATCAGCCCCAGCATTTT. Variable domain in full (rest from reference TRBV7-8 and TRBJ1-5): GAGVSQSPRYKVAKRGQDVALRCDPISGHVSLFWYQQALGQGPEFLTYFQNEAQLDKSGLPSDRFFAERPEGSVSTLKIQRTQQEDSAVYLCASSLASFEGSNQPQHFGDGTRLSIL.

A few counts support this clonotype. V and J are TRBV9 and TRBJ1-4, with TRBD1 as a possible D gene (6 bases). This CDR3 region has 17 residues. Germline loops: CDR1 SGDLS, CDR2 YYNGEE. Trimming took off 2 bases at V and 2 bases at J, with 16 bases between the two ends. As DNA, the CDR3 is TGTGCCAGCAGCGTCTCAGGGAGGGGGACGACTAATGAAAAACTGTTTTTT. It specifies CASSVSGRGTTNEKLFF.

The chain employs TRBV7-2 and TRBJ1-2; a possible D gene is TRBD1 (5 bases). The CDR3 runs 13 residues. Per germline, CDR1 SGHTA and CDR2 FQGNSA. Trimming removed 4 bases at V and 8 bases at J, with 14 bases between. CDR3 nucleotide sequence: TGTGCCAGCAGCTCGGGACTGGGAGCGGGCTACACCTTC. This translates into CASSSGLGAGYTF.

V gene TRBV19 combines with J gene TRBJ2-7; 9 nucleotides line up with TRBD1. V shed 3 bases, J shed 2 bases, and the junction held 8 bases outside the gene matches. Germline CDR1 reads LNHDA; CDR2 reads SQIVND (reference sequence). The CDR3 has 16 amino acids. As DNA, the CDR3 is TGTGCCAGTAGTATCCATGGGACAGGGAGCGCCTACGAGCAGTACTTC. Translating gives CASSIHGTGSAYEQYF.

Concerning this clonotype itself: A clone one base away is much larger, so this may be a read error. The chain links TRBV5-6 to TRBJ1-2; 7 nucleotides line up with TRBD1. The CDR3 has 14 amino acids. With 0 bases clipped from V and 5 bases from J, the junction kept 4 bases outside the gene matches. Germline CDR1 and CDR2: SGHDT and YYEEEE. CDR3: CASSLAGQKYGYTF. Here the CDR3 DNA reads TGTGCCAGCAGCTTGGCGGGACAGAAGTATGGCTACACCTTC.

The V and J genes are TRBV7-8 and TRBJ2-5, with D perhaps being TRBD1 or TRBD2 (6 bases each). Trimming stripped 2 bases from V and 8 bases from J, with 15 bases between. This CDR3 contains 14 residues. Germline-derived CDR1 and CDR2 are SGHVS and FQNEAQ. CDR3 sequence: CASSLLGGPGTQYF. CDR3 coding DNA: TGTGCCAGCAGCTTATTGGGGGGCCCCGGAACCCAGTACTTC. Filled out from reference TRBV7-8 and TRBJ2-5, the complete variable domain reads GAGVSQSPRYKVAKRGQDVALRCDPISGHVSLFWYQQALGQGPEFLTYFQNEAQLDKSGLPSDRFFAERPEGSVSTLKIQRTQQEDSAVYLCASSLLGGPGTQYFGPGTRLLVL.

Ten or more counts support this clonotype. This chain connects TRBV19 to TRBJ1-1; 9 positions agree with TRBD1. CDR3 length equals 16 residues. Germline V lookup: CDR1 LNHDA, CDR2 SQIVND (reference sequence). J was trimmed by 0 bases and V by 7 bases; bases with no gene match: 9. As DNA, the CDR3 is TGTGCCAGTATAACTGGACAGGGGTCTATGAACACTGAAGCTTTCTTT. Encoded protein: CASITGQGSMNTEAFF.

The chain links TRBV7-8 to TRBJ2-7; 8 bases are a match to TRBD1. The germline V gene encodes CDR1 SGHVS and CDR2 FQNEAQ. J lost 7 bases, V lost 7 bases, and 15 bases had no gene match. The CDR3 is made up of 15 amino acids. The CDR3 region has the DNA TGTGCCAGCACTGGACGGACAGGGACGATAGGTGAGCAGTACTTC. Translating it yields CASTGRTGTIGEQYF.

This clonotype was counted between two and nine times. The chain recombines TRBV7-9 with TRBJ2-7; D not certain. The V end was cut by 6 bases, the J end by 3 bases, with 15 bases between. From germline, CDR1 is SEHNR and CDR2 FQNEAQ (reference sequence). There are 14 residues in the CDR3. The CDR3 DNA reads TGTGCCAGCAGTGCGTACATGGGGAACTACGAGCAGTACTTC. It codes for CASSAYMGNYEQYF.

The table lists this clonotype with many counts. The chain recombines TRBV7-9 with TRBJ1-6; the match to TRBD1 covers 7 bases. CDR3 length equals 14 residues. Germline V gene data show CDR1 as SEHNR and CDR2 as FQNEAQ (reference sequence). V shed 2 bases, J shed 11 bases, and the junction held 6 bases outside the gene matches. The CDR3 coding sequence is TGTGCCAGCAGCTTACGACAGGGAGTGCCACCCCTCCACTTT. It yields the protein CASSLRQGVPPLHF.

The chain couples TRBV14 to TRBJ2-7; D unclear. The germline V gene encodes CDR1 SGHDN and CDR2 FVKESK. The CDR3 has 14 amino acids. The V end was cut by 1 base, the J end by 6 bases, with 13 bases between. CDR3 residues: CASSQAAGYSEQYF. CDR3 DNA sequence: TGTGCCAGCAGCCAAGCGGCAGGTTATTCCGAGCAGTACTTC.

The V gene is TRBV5-1, the J gene TRBJ2-2, with 10 bases identical to TRBD1. Germline assignment: CDR1 SGHRS and CDR2 YFSETQ. This CDR3 spans 15 amino acids. With 4 bases clipped from V and 8 bases from J, the junction kept 8 bases outside the gene matches. CDR3 DNA: TGCGCCAGCAGCCTAGACAGGGGGCGAGGAGGGGAGCTGTTTTTT. Translating gives CASSLDRGRGGELFF.

This clonotype was observed at least ten times. The rearrangement joins TRBV7-9 to TRBJ1-1, with unresolved D. With 2 bases removed from V and 1 base from J, the gap between germline ends came to 2 bases. The CDR3 contains 12 residues. Germline lookup yields CDR1 SEHNR and CDR2 FQNEAQ (reference sequence). CDR3 loop: CASSLKNTEAFF. DNA of the CDR3: TGTGCCAGCAGCTTAAAGAACACTGAAGCTTTCTTT.

This clonotype has a handful of counts. The chain joins TRBV5-1 to TRBJ2-7; TRBD1 is a possible D gene (5 bases). This CDR3 comprises 13 residues. Germline-derived CDR1 and CDR2 are SGHRS and YFSETQ. The germline V and J ends were trimmed by 1 base and 6 bases, with 11 bases remaining between them. CDR3 in amino acids: CASSLSQGPEQYF. The CDR3 DNA reads TGCGCCAGCAGCTTGTCTCAGGGTCCCGAGCAGTACTTC.

V and J are TRBV11-2 and TRBJ2-7, with a possible D match to TRBD2 (8 bases). Germline lookup yields CDR1 SGHAT and CDR2 FQNNGV. Trimming shortened V by 1 base and J by 12 bases, and 16 bases separated the two germline ends. The CDR3 consists of 13 residues. The CDR3 nucleotides are TGTGCCAGCAGCTTAGGGTCGGGAGGGGGCCGGTACTTC. It yields the protein CASSLGSGGGRYF.

The J gene is TRBJ2-5, the V gene TRBV6-2 or TRBV6-3; D uncertain. V gave up 6 bases and J gave up 2 bases, with 13 bases separating them. CDR3 length: 14 amino acids. Germline V gene sequence: CDR1 MNHEY, CDR2 SVGEGT. The CDR3 region has the DNA TGTGCCAGCAGCCCACTGAGAGAACAAGAGACCCAGTACTTC. Protein product: CASSPLREQETQYF.

The V and J genes are TRBV2 and TRBJ2-2; TRBD1 matches 7 bases. There are 15 residues in the CDR3. V lost 8 bases and J lost 0; bases outside the gene matches: 6. The germline V gene has CDR1 SNHLY and CDR2 FYNNEI. CDR3 in amino acids: CASPTGAPNTGELFF. In nucleotides, the CDR3 is TGTGCCAGCCCTACAGGGGCCCCGAACACCGGGGAGCTGTTTTTT. The full variable domain, its missing parts supplied by reference TRBV2 and TRBJ2-2, is EPEVTQTPSHQVTQMGQEVILRCVPISNHLYFYWYRQILGQKVEFLVSFYNNEISEKSEIFDDQFSVERPDGSNFTLKIRSTKLEDSAMYFCASPTGAPNTGELFFGEGSRLTVL.

This clonotype was picked up many times. The chain has TRBV7-8 and TRBJ2-5, with D tentatively TRBD1 (6 bases). CDR3 length equals 14 residues. V lost 5 bases to trimming and J lost 1 base, with 11 bases between them. Germline values: CDR1 SGHVS, CDR2 FQNEAQ. This chain's CDR3 is CASSLRGIQETQYF. The CDR3 DNA is TGTGCCAGCAGCCTAAGGGGGATCCAAGAGACCCAGTACTTC.

This clonotype was seen only a few times. In DNA, the CDR3 is TGTGCCAGCAGTTACTCTGGCAAAGTTGAAGCTTTCTTT. Protein: CASSYSGKVEAFF. The V call is TRBV6-5, the J call TRBJ1-1; D uncertain. This CDR3 has 13 amino acids. The V end lost 0 bases, the J end lost 7 bases, and 9 bases lay between the germline ends. The V gene's germline CDR1 is MNHEY and CDR2 SVGAGI.

In its sample, this clonotype was seen a few times. CDR3: CASRDGPFSGNTIYF. CDR3 in DNA: TGTGCCAGCAGGGACGGACCGTTCTCTGGAAACACCATATATTTT. The chain couples TRBV6-6 to TRBJ1-3, with D unresolved. Trimming shortened V by 6 bases and J by 0 bases, and 12 bases separated the two germline ends. Germline V gene lookup returns CDR1 MNHNY and CDR2 SVGAGI (reference sequence). The CDR3 is made up of 15 amino acids.

In this sample, this clonotype turned up many times. The chain uses TRBV7-9 and TRBJ2-7; 7 positions match TRBD1. Per the germline V gene, CDR1 is SEHNR and CDR2 is FQNEAQ (reference sequence). CDR3 length equals 15 residues. V shed 3 bases, J shed 1 base, and the junction held 6 bases outside the gene matches. CDR3 nucleotide sequence: TGTGCCAGCAGCTTCGGGACAGCGTCTTCCTACGAGCAGTACTTC. The encoded protein is CASSFGTASSYEQYF.

The sample holds a few counts of this clonotype. This may arise from a read error, as a much more abundant clone is one base away. J is TRBJ1-3 and V is TRBV19, with D uncertain. Per the germline V gene, CDR1 is LNHDA and CDR2 is SQIVND (reference sequence). The CDR3 consists of 13 residues. The CDR3 DNA reads as TGTGCCAGTAGTTCTCTCTCTGGAAACGCCATATATTTT. The encoded protein is CASSSLSGNAIYF.

In its sample, this clonotype was seen a few times. The chain employs TRBV7-2 and TRBJ1-1, with 7 bases fitting TRBD1. This CDR3 region has 13 residues. Looked up from germline, CDR1 is SGHTA and CDR2 is FQGNSA. The J segment lost 10 bases and the V segment lost 2 bases, leaving 7 bases of the junction unmatched. Here the CDR3 reads CASSLQGVGVAFF. CDR3 coding DNA: TGTGCCAGCAGCTTACAGGGGGTCGGGGTAGCTTTCTTT.